The 32 T cell receptor beta chains below come from one sample, sequenced in a study of cytomegalovirus exposure and HLA in healthy donors. Both 60 Vbeta primers and 13 Jbeta primers went into the PCR. Here immunoSEQ multiplex PCR was the method, and the copy in TCRdb shows in-frame clones only, minus some. Here the sample spans 200,000 to 300,000 clones, 80% to 90% being singletons. Sequences were obtained from PBMCs. The receptors come from a woman aged 35 to 49 in good health and CMV-seropositive.

This clone occurred once. The chain recombines TRBV2 with TRBJ2-2; D is perhaps TRBD2 (7 bases). Germline values: CDR1 SNHLY, CDR2 FYNNEI. The CDR3 spans 15 residues. V shed 11 bases and J shed 0 bases, with 16 bases lying between them. Here the CDR3 DNA reads TGTGCCTCAAGAGGGGGACTAACGAACACCGGGGAGCTGTTTTTT. As protein: CASRGGLTNTGELFF.

The CDR3 is CASSDGSINEKLFF. The DNA for the CDR3 is TGCGCCAGCAGCGACGGGAGCATAAATGAAAAACTGTTTTTT. The J gene is TRBJ1-4, the V gene TRBV5-1; D is undetermined. With 4 bases removed from V and 5 bases from J, the gap between germline ends came to 12 bases. Germline CDR1 reads SGHRS; CDR2 reads YFSETQ. This CDR3 is built from 14 residues.

The gene calls are TRBV7-2 and TRBJ2-3; D gene uncertain. Germline CDR1 is SGHTA and CDR2 is FQGNSA. The CDR3 extends over 14 amino acids. V gave up 4 bases and J gave up 0 bases, with 8 bases separating them. CDR3 loop: CASSSEASTDTQYF. In DNA form, the CDR3 reads TGTGCCAGCAGCTCCGAAGCTAGCACAGATACGCAGTATTTT.

V usage is TRBV16 and J usage is TRBJ1-5, with 9 bases matching TRBD1. This CDR3 has 14 residues. Germline-derived CDR1 and CDR2 are KGHSY and FQNENV. The V and J ends lost 6 bases and 7 bases, in that order; junction bases with no gene match: 7. Here the CDR3 DNA reads TGTGCCAGCAGTCGGACAGGGGCCTTCCAGCCCCAGCATTTT. Its protein product is CASSRTGAFQPQHF.

The rearrangement joins TRBV7-9 to TRBJ2-5, with D possibly matching TRBD2 (6 bases). Germline loops: CDR1 SEHNR, CDR2 FQNEAQ (reference sequence). Trimming pared 0 bases from V and 0 bases from J, leaving 8 bases between. The CDR3 contains 15 residues. The CDR3 sequence is CASSLASSDQETQYF. CDR3 nucleotides: TGTGCCAGCAGCTTAGCGTCTAGCGACCAAGAGACCCAGTACTTC.

This clone was seen a handful of times. The chain uses TRBV7-6 and TRBJ2-2; TRBD2 matches 9 bases. The CDR3 length is 19 residues. Germline V CDR1 and CDR2: SGHVS, FNYEAQ. V gave up 1 base and J gave up 2 bases; unmatched junction bases: 11. The CDR3 coding sequence is TGTGCCAGCAGCTTAGTGGCGGGAGGGCGATTCTTAAACACCGGGGAGCTGTTTTTT. Its protein is CASSLVAGGRFLNTGELFF. The whole variable domain, filled in from reference TRBV7-6 and TRBJ2-2, reads GAGVSQSPRYKVTKRGQDVALRCDPISGHVSLYWYRQALGQGPEFLTYFNYEAQQDKSGLPNDRFSAERPEGSISTLTIQRTEQRDSAMYRCASSLVAGGRFLNTGELFFGEGSRLTVL.

V gene TRBV11-3 combines with J gene TRBJ2-7; D possibly corresponds to TRBD1 (6 bases). The CDR3 contains 15 residues. Looked up from germline, CDR1 is SGHNT and CDR2 is YENEEA. The V end lost 0 bases, the J end lost 4 bases, and 13 bases lay between the germline ends. DNA of the CDR3: TGTGCCAGCAGCTTAGATGGGGGACATAGTTACGAGCAGTACTTC. This translates into CASSLDGGHSYEQYF.

This chain joins TRBV10-3 and TRBJ1-1; D might be TRBD1 (6 bases). CDR3 length: 14 amino acids. V was trimmed by 3 bases and J by 3 bases, leaving 11 bases between them. Germline V gene sequence: CDR1 ENHRY, CDR2 SYGVKD. CDR3 sequence reads: CAISDPRGHTEAFF. CDR3 in DNA: TGTGCCATCAGTGACCCCAGGGGTCACACTGAAGCTTTCTTT.

The chain combines TRBV19 with TRBJ2-1, with D unclear. Germline V CDR1 and CDR2: LNHDA, SQIVND (reference sequence). CDR3 length equals 12 residues. Trimming took off 3 bases at V and 10 bases at J, with 10 bases between the two ends. CDR3 sequence: CASSMRLSEQFF. DNA of the CDR3: TGTGCCAGTAGTATGCGCCTAAGCGAGCAGTTCTTC.

The rearrangement uses TRBV6-5 and TRBJ2-7; TRBD1 might be the D (5 bases). The CDR3 extends over 13 amino acids. The germline V and J ends were trimmed by 8 bases and 5 bases, with 16 bases remaining between them. Per the germline V gene, CDR1 is MNHEY and CDR2 is SVGAGI. The CDR3 region has the DNA TGTGCCAGCCGAGGTTCAGGGTCTGACGAGCAGTACTTC. This translates into CASRGSGSDEQYF.

This chain uses TRBV11-2 with TRBJ1-1; tentatively, D is TRBD1 (6 bases). The CDR3 covers 15 residues. Trimming took off 0 bases at V and 0 bases at J, with 8 bases between the two ends. CDR1 and CDR2 from the germline V gene are SGHAT and FQNNGV. The CDR3 is CASSLDTGMNTEAFF. The CDR3 DNA reads as TGTGCCAGCAGCTTAGACACAGGGATGAACACTGAAGCTTTCTTT. The full variable domain, its missing parts supplied by reference TRBV11-2 and TRBJ1-1, is EAGVAQSPRYKIIEKRQSVAFWCNPISGHATLYWYQQILGQGPKLLIQFQNNGVVDDSQLPKDRFSAERLKGVDSTLKIQPAKLEDSAVYLCASSLDTGMNTEAFFGQGTRLTVV.

The rearrangement links TRBV11-3 to TRBJ2-2, with D possibly being TRBD2 (5 bases). The CDR3 loop spans 16 amino acids. Looked up from germline, CDR1 is SGHNT and CDR2 is YENEEA. V lost 5 bases to trimming and J lost 6 bases, with 19 bases between them. CDR3 sequence reads: CASSPMFGVKAGELFF. The DNA for the CDR3 is TGTGCCAGCAGCCCCATGTTCGGGGTGAAGGCCGGGGAGCTGTTTTTT.

Turning to this clone: The sample contains more than one DNA sequence encoding this CDR3. The genes are TRBV6-5 and TRBJ2-7, with a weak D call TRBD1 (5 bases). This CDR3 region has 14 residues. V lost 2 bases and J lost 1, with 9 bases in between. Germline V gene lookup returns CDR1 MNHEY and CDR2 SVGAGI. CDR3 residues: CASSYGQGSYEQYF. The CDR3 nucleotides are TGTGCCAGCAGTTACGGGCAGGGATCCTACGAGCAGTACTTC.

CDR3 in amino acids: CASSPGRGTSGTDTQYF. The CDR3 DNA follows: TGTGCCAGCAGCCCAGGGCGGGGGACTAGCGGGACGGATACGCAGTATTTT. The chain recombines TRBV4-2 with TRBJ2-3; 13 positions agree with TRBD2. CDR3 length: 17 residues. After removal of 4 bases from V and 6 bases from J, the junction contained 10 bases not matched to a gene. Germline CDR1 is LGHNA and CDR2 is YNFKEQ.

J is TRBJ2-7 and V is TRBV30; D is unresolved. The CDR3 consists of 12 residues. V was clipped by 3 bases and J by 3 bases, with 9 bases between them. CDR1 GTSNPN and CDR2 SVGIG come from the germline V gene (reference sequence). Written as DNA, the CDR3 is TGTGCCTGGAGCAGTGGTATCTACGAGCAGTACTTC. Amino acid sequence: CAWSSGIYEQYF. Full variable domain (missing parts from reference TRBV30 and TRBJ2-7): SQTIHQWPATLVQPVGSPLSLECTVEGTSNPNLYWYRQAAGRGLQLLFYSVGIGQISSEVPQNLSASRPQDRQFILSSKKLLLSDSGFYLCAWSSGIYEQYFGPGTRLTVT.

V and J are TRBV5-4 and TRBJ2-2; TRBD2 agrees at 8 bases. The V gene's germline CDR1 is SGHNT and CDR2 YYREEE (reference sequence). The CDR3 covers 16 residues. V lost 2 bases, J lost 2 bases, and 5 bases stayed unmatched. CDR3 DNA: TGTGCCAGCAGCTTCGTTAGCGGGATAAACACCGGGGAGCTGTTTTTT. It encodes CASSFVSGINTGELFF.

The chain uses TRBV10-3 and TRBJ1-2, with D possibly matching TRBD1 (5 bases). V shed 0 bases and J shed 2 bases, with 10 bases lying between them. Germline CDR1 and CDR2: ENHRY and SYGVKD. The CDR3 covers 15 residues. The CDR3, as DNA: TGTGCCATCAGTGAGTCGACGGGGGGAAACTATGGCTACACCTTC. Its protein product is CAISESTGGNYGYTF.

The chain uses TRBV7-2 and TRBJ2-7; TRBD2 might be the D (6 bases). CDR3 size: 16 residues. Per the germline V gene, CDR1 is SGHTA and CDR2 is FQGNSA. The V end lost 5 bases, the J end lost 0 bases, and 17 bases lay between the germline ends. This CDR3 reads CASSPFGGGHSYEQYF. CDR3 DNA: TGTGCCAGCAGCCCGTTCGGGGGAGGCCACTCCTACGAGCAGTACTTC. Looking up the rest from reference TRBV7-2 and TRBJ2-7 gives the full variable domain: GAGVSQSPSNKVTEKGKDVELRCDPISGHTALYWYRQSLGQGLEFLIYFQGNSAPDKSGLPSDRFSAERTGGSVSTLTIQRTQQEDSAVYLCASSPFGGGHSYEQYFGPGTRLTVT.

The chain is built from TRBV19 and TRBJ2-7, with a possible D match to TRBD1 (5 bases). Per the germline V gene, CDR1 is LNHDA and CDR2 is SQIVND (reference sequence). Trimming removed 4 bases from V and 0 bases from J, with 19 bases in between. The CDR3 totals 17 residues. CDR3 amino acids: CASSTRSDTLSSYEQYF. The CDR3 coding sequence is TGTGCCAGTAGTACGAGATCGGACACCCTGAGCTCCTACGAGCAGTACTTC.

This clone was counted once. The chain has TRBV6-6 and TRBJ1-3, with D perhaps TRBD1 (6 bases). The CDR3 extends over 16 amino acids. CDR1 and CDR2 (germline): MNHNY, SVGAGI (reference sequence). Trimming removed 7 bases at V and 3 bases at J, with 19 bases between. Written as DNA, the CDR3 is TGTGCCAGCACCGACCCTACAGGGAGCGGTGGAAACACCATATATTTT. Its protein product is CASTDPTGSGGNTIYF.

This clone was seen only once. This chain links TRBV7-2 with TRBJ1-6, with 8 bases matching TRBD1. Looked up from germline, CDR1 is SGHTA and CDR2 is FQGNSA. The CDR3 is 17 amino acids. J was trimmed by 2 bases and V by 1 base; bases with no gene match: 4. CDR3 bases: TGTGCCAGCAGCTTAGGGGACAGGTCGCCCTATAATTCACCCCTCCACTTT. Its protein is CASSLGDRSPYNSPLHF.

This chain connects TRBV15 to TRBJ1-2; TRBD1 matches 7 bases. Germline V lookup: CDR1 LNHNV, CDR2 YYDKDF (reference sequence). V shed 1 base and J 0 bases; nucleotides not matched to a gene: 2. The CDR3 spans 15 residues. The CDR3 spells CATSRGGQPNYGYTF. The CDR3 DNA sequence: TGTGCCACCAGCAGAGGGGGACAGCCTAACTATGGCTACACCTTC.

The CDR3 loop reads CASSETGGPAHSGNTIYF. In nucleotides, the CDR3 is TGTGCCAGCAGTGAGACAGGGGGACCTGCACACTCTGGAAACACCATATATTTT. The V and J genes are TRBV2 and TRBJ1-3; TRBD1 agrees at 9 bases. The CDR3 covers 18 residues. V lost 3 bases to trimming and J lost 0 bases; unmatched junction nucleotides: 9. Germline loops: CDR1 SNHLY, CDR2 FYNNEI.

The chain carries TRBV4-3 and TRBJ2-3, with a weak D call TRBD2 (5 bases). The ends were cut back, 0 bases at V and 2 bases at J, with 18 bases in the middle. Germline CDR1 reads LGHNA; CDR2 reads YSLEER. The CDR3 spans 18 residues. CDR3 in DNA: TGCGCCAGCAGCCAAGATCCGGCTAGCTCAGATCCCACAGATACGCAGTATTTT. As protein: CASSQDPASSDPTDTQYF.

The rearrangement uses TRBV5-1 and TRBJ2-1, with TRBD1 as a possible D gene (6 bases). The CDR3 sequence is 17 residues long. Germline V gene sequence: CDR1 SGHRS, CDR2 YFSETQ. The V end was cut by 0 bases, the J end by 0 bases, with 13 bases between. The CDR3 DNA follows: TGCGCCAGCAGCTTGGGAGGCTCCAGGGGCTCCTACAATGAGCAGTTCTTC. It specifies CASSLGGSRGSYNEQFF.

The V gene is TRBV14, the J gene TRBJ2-3; 9 bases line up with TRBD1. Germline V gene data show CDR1 as SGHDN and CDR2 as FVKESK. J was trimmed by 4 bases and V by 4 bases; bases with no gene match: 3. This CDR3 is 14 amino acids long. CDR3 nucleotide sequence: TGTGCCAGCAGCCCTCGACAGGGGGCAGATACGCAGTATTTT. This codes for CASSPRQGADTQYF.

This sequence joins TRBV7-2 and TRBJ2-7, with a weak D call TRBD2 (5 bases). There are 15 residues in the CDR3. Germline V gives CDR1 SGHTA, CDR2 FQGNSA. Trimming stripped 3 bases from V and 0 bases from J, with 12 bases between. CDR3 sequence (DNA): TGTGCCAGCAGCTTTGAGGCGGGCCACTCCTACGAGCAGTACTTC. Translating it yields CASSFEAGHSYEQYF.

In its sample, this clone was seen a few times. This chain joins TRBV7-9 and TRBJ2-4; 7 bases align to TRBD1. The CDR3 is 16 residues long. J lost 1 base, V lost 1 base, and 4 bases had no gene match. In germline, CDR1 is SEHNR, CDR2 FQNEAQ (reference sequence). CDR3: CASSLGQGMAKNIQYF. The CDR3, as DNA: TGTGCCAGCAGCTTAGGACAGGGTATGGCCAAAAACATTCAGTACTTC.

This clone came up a few times. The chain couples TRBV5-6 to TRBJ2-1; tentative D call: TRBD2 (6 bases). This CDR3 is built from 15 residues. V was trimmed by 1 base and J by 0 bases, leaving 8 bases between them. Germline CDR1 is SGHDT and CDR2 is YYEEEE. The CDR3 protein is CASSLNGGSYNEQFF. The CDR3 DNA reads TGTGCCAGCAGCTTGAACGGGGGCTCCTACAATGAGCAGTTCTTC.

J is TRBJ1-6 and V is TRBV6-5, with a weak D call TRBD1 (6 bases). Germline assignment: CDR1 MNHEY and CDR2 SVGAGI. This CDR3 has 15 residues. The ends were cut back, 6 bases at V and 7 bases at J, with 16 bases in the middle. CDR3 in DNA: TGTGCCAGCAGAGTAGGAAGGCAGGGGAATTCACCCCTCCACTTT. Protein product: CASRVGRQGNSPLHF.

In this sample, this clone turned up once. V is TRBV29-1 and J is TRBJ2-7; D might be TRBD2 (6 bases). The germline V gene has CDR1 SQVTM and CDR2 ANQGSEA. This CDR3 spans 12 amino acids. The germline V and J ends were trimmed by 6 bases and 2 bases, with 11 bases remaining between them. CDR3 coding DNA: TGCAGCGTCGCCCCGGGGGCCTACGAGCAGTACTTC. Translating it yields CSVAPGAYEQYF.

The V gene is TRBV28, the J gene TRBJ2-6; D unresolved. CDR3 length equals 15 residues. Between the trimmed V and J ends, which lost 5 bases and 0 bases, there was a span of 8 bases. The germline gives CDR1 MDHEN, CDR2 SYDVKM. CDR3 nucleotide sequence: TGTGCCAGCAGTCGACAATCCTCTGGGGCCAACGTCCTGACTTTC. This translates into CASSRQSSGANVLTF.